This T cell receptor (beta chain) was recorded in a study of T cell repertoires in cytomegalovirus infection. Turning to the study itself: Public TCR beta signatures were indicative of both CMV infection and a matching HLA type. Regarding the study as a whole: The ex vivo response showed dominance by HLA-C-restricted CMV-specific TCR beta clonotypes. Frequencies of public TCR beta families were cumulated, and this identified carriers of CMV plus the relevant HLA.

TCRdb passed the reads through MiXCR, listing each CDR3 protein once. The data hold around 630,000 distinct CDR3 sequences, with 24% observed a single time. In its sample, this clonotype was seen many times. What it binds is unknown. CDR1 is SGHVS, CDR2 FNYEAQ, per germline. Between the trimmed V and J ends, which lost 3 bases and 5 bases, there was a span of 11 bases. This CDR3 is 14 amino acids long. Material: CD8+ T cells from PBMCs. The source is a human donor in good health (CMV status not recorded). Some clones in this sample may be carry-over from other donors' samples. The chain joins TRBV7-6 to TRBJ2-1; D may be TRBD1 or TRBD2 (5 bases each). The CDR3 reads CASSLTASNNEQFF. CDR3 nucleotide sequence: TGTGCCAGCAGCTTGACAGCTAGCAACAATGAGCAGTTCTTC.